A single sample gave rise to the 20 T cell receptor beta chains below, sequenced in a study of blood T cell repertoires in COVID-19. Sequencing was performed with immunoSEQ multiplex PCR; in TCRdb, only in-frame clones are kept and a portion is missing. Of roughly 29,000 clones listed, more than 70% were seen once; the top ten hold roughly 3.5%. The sample taken for sequencing was peripheral blood. These receptors all come from a human donor in a cohort sampled during active COVID-19.

CDR3 in amino acids: CAISGAGGIYEQYF. The DNA of the CDR3 is TGTGCCATCAGTGGTGCGGGGGGGATCTACGAGCAGTACTTC. This rearrangement joins TRBV10-3 to TRBJ2-7, with 9 bases that match TRBD2. Looked up from germline, CDR1 is ENHRY and CDR2 is SYGVKD. The CDR3 consists of 14 residues. V dropped 4 bases and J dropped 3; count of bases not matched to a gene: 4.

As for this clone: Other DNA sequences in the same sample also yield this CDR3. The chain is built from TRBV12-3 or TRBV12-4 and TRBJ2-1; D is unclear. The germline V and J ends were trimmed by 2 bases and 4 bases, with 6 bases remaining between them. There are 13 residues in the CDR3. This CDR3 is CASSLRSYNEQFF. The CDR3 region has the DNA TGTGCCAGCAGTTTAAGGAGTTACAATGAGCAGTTCTTC.

V gene TRBV5-1 combines with J gene TRBJ2-1; D possibly corresponds to TRBD1 (6 bases). The V end was cut by 4 bases, the J end by 0 bases, with 8 bases between. The CDR3 length is 14 residues. Germline V CDR1 and CDR2: SGHRS, YFSETQ. The CDR3 nucleotides read TGCGCCAGCAGCGCGGACAGCTCCTACAATGAGCAGTTCTTC. Amino acid sequence: CASSADSSYNEQFF.

The rearrangement links TRBV2 to TRBJ1-5, with a weak D call TRBD1 (5 bases). The germline V gene encodes CDR1 SNHLY and CDR2 FYNNEI. V was cut by 4 bases and J by 4 bases, with 8 bases left in between. CDR3 length equals 13 residues. As DNA, the CDR3 is TGTGCCAGCAGTGCTCAGGGAAATCAGCCCCAGCATTTT. Amino acid sequence: CASSAQGNQPQHF.

The V and J genes are TRBV7-9 and TRBJ1-1; D not resolved. The germline V gene has CDR1 SEHNR and CDR2 FQNEAQ (reference sequence). V was trimmed by 6 bases and J by 3 bases, leaving 8 bases between them. The CDR3 runs 12 residues. CDR3 sequence (DNA): TGTGCCAGCAGACAACATCACACTGAAGCTTTCTTT. Translation gives CASRQHHTEAFF.

CDR3 sequence: CASSDPRDTGELFF. The CDR3 DNA sequence: TGTGCCAGCAGTGACCCACGGGACACCGGGGAGCTGTTTTTT. The chain is built from TRBV2 and TRBJ2-2, with D uncertain. Trimming stripped 3 bases from V and 3 bases from J, with 8 bases between. CDR3 length: 14 residues. Looked up from germline, CDR1 is SNHLY and CDR2 is FYNNEI.

The chain recombines TRBV7-2 with TRBJ2-1; 7 bases match TRBD1. This CDR3 is built from 15 residues. Germline assignment: CDR1 SGHTA and CDR2 FQGNSA. The V and J ends lost 2 bases and 3 bases, in that order; junction bases with no gene match: 4. The CDR3 loop reads CASSLKSGGYNEQFF. In DNA form, the CDR3 reads TGTGCCAGCAGCTTAAAGTCAGGGGGCTACAATGAGCAGTTCTTC.

The V call is TRBV7-2, the J call TRBJ2-3; TRBD2 matches 12 bases. The V gene end was trimmed by 1 base and the J gene end by 3 bases; junction bases not matched to a gene: 2. The germline V gene has CDR1 SGHTA and CDR2 FQGNSA. The CDR3 extends over 16 amino acids. DNA for the CDR3: TGTGCCAGCAGCTTAGGACTAGCGGGGGTAACAGATACGCAGTATTTT. It translates to CASSLGLAGVTDTQYF.

The V gene is TRBV28, the J gene TRBJ2-5; 7 bases line up with TRBD2. The germline V gene has CDR1 MDHEN and CDR2 SYDVKM. V shed 7 bases and J 4 bases; nucleotides not matched to a gene: 6. CDR3 length: 13 amino acids. CDR3 nucleotide sequence: TGTGCCAGCATTCGAGCGGGGACAGAGACCCAGTACTTC. Its translation is CASIRAGTETQYF.

The rearrangement joins TRBV5-1 to TRBJ2-2; 13 nucleotides match TRBD2. The junction had 6 bases not matched to a gene; V was cut back by 1 base and J by 6 bases. The CDR3 sequence is 17 residues long. Germline V gene lookup returns CDR1 SGHRS and CDR2 YFSETQ. This chain's CDR3 is CASSLQLAGGPAGELFF. The CDR3 DNA follows: TGCGCCAGCAGCTTGCAACTAGCGGGGGGGCCCGCCGGGGAGCTGTTTTTT.

The rearrangement uses TRBV7-9 and TRBJ1-1; D remains unclear. The CDR3 is 14 residues long. CDR1 SEHNR and CDR2 FQNEAQ come from the germline V gene (reference sequence). The V gene lost 3 bases and the J gene lost 0 bases, with 8 bases spanning the gap. This CDR3 is CASSFSSMNTEAFF. CDR3 sequence (DNA): TGTGCCAGCAGCTTTAGTTCCATGAACACTGAAGCTTTCTTT.

This chain joins TRBV19 and TRBJ1-5; tentative D call: TRBD1 (5 bases). V shed 6 bases and J shed 7 bases, with 16 bases lying between them. The CDR3 runs to 14 residues. Germline V lookup: CDR1 LNHDA, CDR2 SQIVND (reference sequence). The CDR3: CASRGGTSRQPQHF. CDR3 nucleotides: TGTGCCAGTAGGGGGGGGACGTCAAGGCAGCCCCAGCATTTT. Full variable domain (rest looked up from reference TRBV19 and TRBJ1-5): DGGITQSPKYLFRKEGQNVTLSCEQNLNHDAMYWYRQDPGQGLRLIYYSQIVNDFQKGDIAEGYSVSREKKESFPLTVTSAQKNPTAFYLCASRGGTSRQPQHFGDGTRLSIL.

This chain joins TRBV4-3 and TRBJ2-2; D possibly corresponds to TRBD2 (5 bases). Trimming shortened V by 2 bases and J by 6 bases, and 13 bases separated the two germline ends. The CDR3 has 15 residues. Per germline, CDR1 LGHNA and CDR2 YSLEER. CDR3 nucleotides: TGCGCCAGCAGCCAAAGAATGGATAGCGCCGGGGAGCTGTTTTTT. It encodes CASSQRMDSAGELFF.

The chain is built from TRBV6-1 and TRBJ1-2, with 9 bases identical to TRBD1. V lost 6 bases and J lost 4; bases outside the gene matches: 12. Germline V gives CDR1 MNHNS, CDR2 SASEGT. The CDR3 extends over 16 amino acids. CDR3 DNA sequence: TGTGCCAGCAGCGAAAGGGCCGGGACAGGGATCTATGGCTACACCTTC. It is translated as CASSERAGTGIYGYTF.

The genes are TRBV7-2 and TRBJ1-1; D unresolved. The V gene's germline CDR1 is SGHTA and CDR2 FQGNSA. With 1 base removed from V and 1 base from J, the gap between germline ends came to 7 bases. The CDR3 length is 14 residues. The DNA for the CDR3 is TGTGCCAGCAGCTTAGTGGAGGGGAACACTGAAGCTTTCTTT. Translating it yields CASSLVEGNTEAFF.

The chain is built from TRBV19 and TRBJ2-3; tentative D call: TRBD2 (6 bases). V lost 1 base and J lost 6, with 11 bases in between. CDR3 length: 14 amino acids. In germline, CDR1 is LNHDA, CDR2 SQIVND (reference sequence). Here the CDR3 DNA reads TGTGCCAGTAGTATAGCGGACTACGGGGATACGCAGTATTTT. Protein: CASSIADYGDTQYF. The full variable domain, its missing parts supplied by reference TRBV19 and TRBJ2-3, is DGGITQSPKYLFRKEGQNVTLSCEQNLNHDAMYWYRQDPGQGLRLIYYSQIVNDFQKGDIAEGYSVSREKKESFPLTVTSAQKNPTAFYLCASSIADYGDTQYFGPGTRLTVL.

The gene calls are TRBV11-2 and TRBJ1-4; D call uncertain. V was shortened by 2 bases and J by 4 bases, with 11 bases between the two germline ends. CDR1 SGHAT and CDR2 FQNNGV come from the germline V gene. The CDR3 runs 15 residues. The CDR3 spells CASSLSSAVNEKLFF. The CDR3 region has the DNA TGTGCCAGCAGCTTATCTTCGGCGGTTAATGAAAAACTGTTTTTT.

This clone is a singleton in its sample. The rearrangement links TRBV12-3 or TRBV12-4 to TRBJ1-2; D remains unclear. The CDR3 contains 13 residues. The ends were cut back, 7 bases at V and 2 bases at J, with 11 bases in the middle. CDR3 sequence (DNA): TGTGCCAGCACCCCTAGGGAGAACTATGGCTACACCTTC. This sequence encodes CASTPRENYGYTF.

In its sample, this clone was seen a few times. The chain recombines TRBV4-2 with TRBJ1-6, with 8 bases identical to TRBD1. Trimming at V came to 1 base and at J to 4 bases, leaving 6 bases not matched to a gene. Germline V CDR1 and CDR2: LGHNA, YNFKEQ. CDR3 size: 17 residues. The CDR3 nucleotides read TGTGCCAGCAGCCAAGGTTCCCGGACAGGGTATAATTCACCCCTCCACTTT. Translation: CASSQGSRTGYNSPLHF.

V is TRBV19 and J is TRBJ2-5, with 10 bases fitting TRBD1. Germline trimming cut 6 bases from V and 5 bases from J; bases unmatched to any gene: 12. The CDR3 extends over 16 amino acids. In germline, CDR1 is LNHDA, CDR2 SQIVND (reference sequence). The CDR3 nucleotides read TGTGCCAGTAGATTCCCTCGGACAGGGGGGAGGGAGACCCAGTACTTC. Its translation is CASRFPRTGGRETQYF.